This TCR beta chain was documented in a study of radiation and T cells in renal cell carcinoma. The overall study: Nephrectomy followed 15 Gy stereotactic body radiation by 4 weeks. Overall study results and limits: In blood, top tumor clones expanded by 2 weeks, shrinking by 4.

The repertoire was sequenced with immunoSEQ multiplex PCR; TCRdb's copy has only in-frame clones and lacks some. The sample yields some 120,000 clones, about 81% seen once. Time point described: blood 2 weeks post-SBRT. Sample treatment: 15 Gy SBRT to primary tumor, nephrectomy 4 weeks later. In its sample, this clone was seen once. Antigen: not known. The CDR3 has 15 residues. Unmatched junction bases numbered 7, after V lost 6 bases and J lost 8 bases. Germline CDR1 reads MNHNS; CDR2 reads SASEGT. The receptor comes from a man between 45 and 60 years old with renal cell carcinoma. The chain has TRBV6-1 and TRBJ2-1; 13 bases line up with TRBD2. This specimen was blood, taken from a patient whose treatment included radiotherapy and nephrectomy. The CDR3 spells CASSVWTSGGDEQFF. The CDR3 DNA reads TGTGCCAGCAGCGTATGGACTAGCGGGGGTGATGAGCAGTTCTTC.